The 23 T cell receptor beta chains presented below share a single source sample, sequenced in a study of blood T cell repertoires in COVID-19. Sequencing was performed with immunoSEQ multiplex PCR; in TCRdb, only in-frame clones are kept and a portion is missing. Of hundreds of thousands of clones in the sample, roughly 88% are singletons; the top ten hold 2.1%. Material: peripheral blood. The receptors shown here come from a middle-aged woman who had recovered from COVID-19.

V gene TRBV4-1 combines with J gene TRBJ1-6; D possibly corresponds to TRBD1 (5 bases). V lost 0 bases, J lost 7 bases, and 10 bases lay in between. The CDR3 loop spans 15 amino acids. Germline V CDR1 and CDR2: MGHRA, YSYEKL. The CDR3 DNA sequence: TGCGCCAGCAGCCAAGATCCCCGGACAAATTCACCCCTCCACTTT. Protein: CASSQDPRTNSPLHF.

The rearrangement uses TRBV4-2 and TRBJ1-6, with TRBD1 as a possible D gene (6 bases). The CDR3 is made up of 15 amino acids. CDR1 is LGHNA, CDR2 YNFKEQ, per germline. V was pared by 1 base and J by 5 bases, with 9 bases between. The CDR3 bases are TGTGCCAGCAGCCAAGTGAGACAGGATAATTCACCCCTCCACTTT. It translates to CASSQVRQDNSPLHF.

The rearrangement uses TRBV6-5 and TRBJ1-6, with a tentative D call TRBD1 (5 bases). The V end lost 2 bases, the J end lost 7 bases, and 6 bases lay between the germline ends. The germline CDR1 and CDR2 sequences are MNHEY and SVGAGI. CDR3 size: 13 residues. Here the CDR3 DNA reads TGTGCCAGCAGTTACGACAGCAATTCACCCCTCCACTTT. It yields the protein CASSYDSNSPLHF.

The gene calls are TRBV15 and TRBJ1-1; maybe TRBD1 (5 bases). Per germline, CDR1 LNHNV and CDR2 YYDKDF (reference sequence). This CDR3 has 12 amino acids. With 5 bases removed from V and 5 bases from J, the gap between germline ends came to 9 bases. The CDR3 coding sequence is TGTGCCACCAGCGGAGGGGAGACTGAAGCTTTCTTT. This sequence encodes CATSGGETEAFF.

The sample holds a few counts of this clone. The chain couples TRBV28 to TRBJ1-4, with TRBD1 matching 8 bases. Trimming removed 4 bases from V and 3 bases from J; junction bases left unmatched: 10. CDR3 size: 17 residues. Germline CDR1 and CDR2: MDHEN and SYDVKM. This CDR3 is CASSSPAGGRSNEKLFF. The CDR3 DNA reads TGTGCCAGCAGTTCCCCGGCAGGGGGCCGCTCTAATGAAAAACTGTTTTTT.

The gene calls are TRBV5-4 and TRBJ2-2; 9 bases align to TRBD2. V lost 3 bases to trimming and J lost 6 bases; unmatched junction nucleotides: 15. The V gene's germline CDR1 is SGHNT and CDR2 YYREEE (reference sequence). The CDR3 totals 18 residues. The CDR3 is CASSWEGFSGGNSGELFF. As DNA, the CDR3 is TGTGCCAGCAGCTGGGAGGGGTTTAGCGGGGGAAATTCCGGGGAGCTGTTTTTT. The whole variable domain, filled in from reference TRBV5-4 and TRBJ2-2, reads ETGVTQSPTHLIKTRGQQVTLRCSSQSGHNTVSWYQQALGQGPQFIFQYYREEENGRGNFPPRFSGLQFPNYSSELNVNALELDDSALYLCASSWEGFSGGNSGELFFGEGSRLTVL.

This clone appeared a few times. This sequence joins TRBV15 and TRBJ2-7; 7 bases line up with TRBD2. Trimming removed 0 bases from V and 1 base from J; junction bases left unmatched: 6. The CDR3 is 16 amino acids. Germline CDR1 and CDR2: LNHNV and YYDKDF (reference sequence). The CDR3 DNA reads as TGTGCCACCAGCAGAGATGATCTAGCGGAATCCTACGAGCAGTACTTC. This translates into CATSRDDLAESYEQYF.

The CDR3 here is CASSYGGFSSYNSPLHF. In DNA, the CDR3 is TGTGCCAGCAGTTACGGCGGATTTAGCTCCTATAATTCACCCCTCCACTTT. The chain uses TRBV6-2 or TRBV6-3 and TRBJ1-6; D uncertain. V was shortened by 2 bases and J by 0 bases, with 11 bases between the two germline ends. This CDR3 has 17 residues. Germline assignment: CDR1 MNHEY and CDR2 SVGEGT.

This clone was observed a handful of times. The chain is built from TRBV5-4 and TRBJ1-1; 7 nucleotides match TRBD1. V was pared by 3 bases and J by 1 base, with 3 bases of the junction left unmatched. Germline V gene sequence: CDR1 SGHNT, CDR2 YYREEE (reference sequence). The length of the CDR3 is 14 residues. CDR3 DNA sequence: TGTGCCAGCAGCTCGGGACAGACGAACACTGAAGCTTTCTTT. Its translation is CASSSGQTNTEAFF.

This clone appeared a single time. The chain uses TRBV5-5 and TRBJ1-2; TRBD1 matches 8 bases. CDR1 and CDR2 from the germline V gene are SGHKS and YYEKEE (reference sequence). V gave up 2 bases and J gave up 4 bases; unmatched junction bases: 4. This CDR3 has 14 amino acids. CDR3 loop: CASSFLQGAYGYTF. The CDR3 region has the DNA TGTGCCAGCAGCTTCCTCCAGGGGGCCTATGGCTACACCTTC.

The V gene is TRBV7-2, the J gene TRBJ2-1, with D unclear. CDR3 length equals 17 residues. Trimming stripped 1 base from V and 4 bases from J, with 17 bases between. Germline V gene sequence: CDR1 SGHTA, CDR2 FQGNSA. In DNA form, the CDR3 reads TGTGCCAGCAGCTTAGATGTTAAATTCAAGCTATACAATGAGCAGTTCTTC. It yields the protein CASSLDVKFKLYNEQFF.

V gene TRBV19 combines with J gene TRBJ1-5; D uncertain. Looked up from germline, CDR1 is LNHDA and CDR2 is SQIVND (reference sequence). V lost 2 bases, J lost 2 bases, and 4 bases lay in between. The CDR3 has 13 residues. CDR3 region: CASSIPGNQPQHF. CDR3 sequence (DNA): TGTGCCAGTAGTATACCAGGCAATCAGCCCCAGCATTTT.

The chain carries TRBV5-1 and TRBJ2-1; possibly TRBD2 for D (6 bases). The V gene's germline CDR1 is SGHRS and CDR2 YFSETQ. V was clipped by 5 bases and J by 0 bases, with 9 bases between them. The CDR3 runs 14 residues. The CDR3 sequence: CASSGGNSYNEQFF. CDR3 in DNA: TGCGCCAGCAGTGGCGGGAACTCCTACAATGAGCAGTTCTTC.

The chain links TRBV19 to TRBJ2-7, with 8 nucleotides matching TRBD1. The germline V gene has CDR1 LNHDA and CDR2 SQIVND (reference sequence). The ends lost 3 bases at V and 5 bases at J; junction bases unmatched: 3. The CDR3 runs 13 residues. CDR3 protein: CASSMQGADEQYF. As DNA, the CDR3 is TGTGCCAGTAGTATGCAGGGGGCGGACGAGCAGTACTTC.

The CDR3, as DNA: TGTGCCAGCAGCCAGGAAAGCCCCGGGACAGACTTTTTTGAAGCTTTCTTT. This sequence encodes CASSQESPGTDFFEAFF. The V and J genes are TRBV14 and TRBJ1-1, with 7 bases matching TRBD1. With V trimmed by 3 bases and J by 7 bases, 17 bases remained unmatched. This CDR3 comprises 17 residues. Germline assignment: CDR1 SGHDN and CDR2 FVKESK.

This rearrangement joins TRBV2 to TRBJ2-7; 8 bases fit TRBD1. This CDR3 is 15 amino acids long. The germline CDR1 and CDR2 sequences are SNHLY and FYNNEI. J lost 3 bases, V lost 5 bases, and 9 bases had no gene match. The CDR3 sequence: CASSFQGQGNYEQYF. CDR3 DNA: TGTGCCAGCAGTTTCCAAGGACAGGGAAACTACGAGCAGTACTTC.

Points on this clone: This CDR3 is also generated by other DNA sequences in the sample. The gene calls are TRBV7-3 and TRBJ2-3; D is ambiguous. Germline V gene sequence: CDR1 SGHTA, CDR2 FQGTGA. V was clipped by 3 bases and J by 0 bases, with 7 bases between them. The CDR3 contains 14 residues. CDR3 sequence reads: CASSLTGSTDTQYF. The CDR3 region has the DNA TGTGCCAGCAGCTTGACTGGCAGCACAGATACGCAGTATTTT.

The chain has TRBV21-1 and TRBJ2-1; the tabulated D call, TRBD2, remains unverified against the DNA. TRBV21-1 is deemed a pseudogene. This CDR3 spans 19 amino acids. The CDR3 here is CASLKPRASGRQVYNEQFF. The DNA for the CDR3 is TGTGCCAGCTTAAAGCCCAGGGCTAGCGGGAGACAAGTCTACAATGAGCAGTTCTTC.

The rearrangement links TRBV6-6 to TRBJ2-7, with 11 bases fitting TRBD2. The germline V gene encodes CDR1 MNHNY and CDR2 SVGAGI (reference sequence). Germline trimming cut 5 bases from V and 0 bases from J; bases unmatched to any gene: 12. The CDR3 length is 18 residues. CDR3 in DNA: TGTGCCAGCAGTCTCACCGGGACTAGCGGATCGAGCTCCTACGAGCAGTACTTC. Protein sequence: CASSLTGTSGSSSYEQYF.

The chain carries TRBV5-1 and TRBJ1-1, with D possibly matching TRBD1 (5 bases). Trimming pared 1 base from V and 7 bases from J, leaving 14 bases between. Germline V CDR1 and CDR2: SGHRS, YFSETQ. This CDR3 is 14 amino acids long. CDR3 residues: CASSLTLGRGEAFF. DNA for the CDR3: TGCGCCAGCAGCTTGACCCTAGGAAGGGGTGAAGCTTTCTTT.

This chain uses TRBV5-6 with TRBJ2-7; 15 nucleotides line up with TRBD2. The CDR3 is 16 amino acids. V shed 2 bases and J 3 bases; nucleotides not matched to a gene: 3. From germline, CDR1 is SGHDT and CDR2 YYEEEE. CDR3 sequence (DNA): TGTGCCAGCAGCTTTGGACTAGCGGGAGGGAACTACGAGCAGTACTTC. As protein: CASSFGLAGGNYEQYF.

This chain links TRBV10-3 with TRBJ1-6; 7 bases agree with TRBD1. The CDR3 spans 14 residues. Germline CDR1 and CDR2: ENHRY and SYGVKD. The J segment lost 10 bases and the V segment lost 6 bases, leaving 9 bases of the junction unmatched. This CDR3 is CAIRSTGAGSPLHF. The CDR3 DNA reads as TGTGCCATCAGGTCTACAGGGGCAGGATCACCCCTCCACTTT.

The chain recombines TRBV7-3 with TRBJ2-1; 9 positions agree with TRBD2. CDR3 length: 17 amino acids. The trim removed 0 bases at V and 7 bases at J, leaving 10 bases unmatched. The germline CDR1 and CDR2 sequences are SGHTA and FQGTGA. The CDR3 DNA sequence: TGTGCCAGCAGCTTAACCCCTTTGGCGGGGGGGCTTAATGAGCAGTTCTTC. Translating gives CASSLTPLAGGLNEQFF.